A single sample is the source of the 21 T cell receptor beta chains below, sequenced in a study of T cells in Graves' hyperthyroidism and ophthalmopathy. Amplified TCR beta CDR3 regions derived from RNA transcripts. HTBI primers were employed in a first-round RT-PCR of the TCR CDR3. TCRdb reprocessed the multiplex PCR reads with MiXCR, giving one entry per CDR3 protein. The table includes a few hundred thousand distinct CDR3 sequences, approximately 14% detected once. Input material: blood. The receptors were gathered from a woman aged 25 to 39 with Graves' hyperthyroidism.

This clonotype was counted at least ten times. The rearrangement joins TRBV6-1 to TRBJ2-2, with 11 bases fitting TRBD2. Germline loops: CDR1 MNHNS, CDR2 SASEGT. This CDR3 comprises 15 residues. Germline trimming cut 6 bases from V and 5 bases from J; bases unmatched to any gene: 5. CDR3 in DNA: TGTGCCAGCAGGATCCTAGCGGGAGGTACCGGGGAGCTGTTTTTT. Translated: CASRILAGGTGELFF.

The chain links TRBV7-9 to TRBJ2-3; D gene ambiguous. Trimming cost V 4 bases and J 1 base, with 9 bases left between them. The CDR3 runs to 14 residues. Germline CDR1 and CDR2: SEHNR and FQNEAQ (reference sequence). The CDR3, as DNA: TGTGCCAGCAGCTACATGGGCGGCACAGATACGCAGTATTTT. The encoded protein is CASSYMGGTDTQYF.

This clonotype was detected ten times or more. J is TRBJ2-1 and V is TRBV12-3 or TRBV12-4; D gene unclear. Trimming left V 5 bases short and J 8 bases short, with 10 bases between. This CDR3 spans 12 amino acids. The CDR3, as DNA: TGTGCCAGCAGTCAGTCCCCCTATGAGCAGTTCTTC. Amino acid sequence: CASSQSPYEQFF.

The table lists this clonotype with many counts. The chain combines TRBV29-1 with TRBJ2-3, with D uncertain. The CDR3 runs to 15 residues. V shed 6 bases and J shed 0 bases, with 16 bases lying between them. CDR1 is SQVTM and CDR2 is ANQGSEA in the germline V gene. As DNA, the CDR3 is TGCAGCGTCGTCCGAATCCTAGGAAGCACAGATACGCAGTATTTT. Translated, it gives CSVVRILGSTDTQYF.

The rearrangement links TRBV5-1 to TRBJ1-3; D remains unclear. This CDR3 is built from 16 residues. Deletions cut 0 bases from V and 0 bases from J, with 10 bases between. Germline loops: CDR1 SGHRS, CDR2 YFSETQ. The CDR3 is CASSLGLGSSGNTIYF. The CDR3 nucleotides are TGCGCCAGCAGCTTGGGGTTAGGATCCTCTGGAAACACCATATATTTT.

The V call is TRBV19, the J call TRBJ2-1; weak D call: TRBD2 (6 bases). The V and J ends lost 3 bases and 4 bases respectively, with 10 bases between them. This CDR3 comprises 14 residues. Germline lookup yields CDR1 LNHDA and CDR2 SQIVND (reference sequence). CDR3 sequence reads: CASSMSSVYNEQFF. The CDR3, as DNA: TGTGCCAGTAGTATGTCTAGCGTGTACAATGAGCAGTTCTTC.

V gene TRBV18 combines with J gene TRBJ2-7; 9 bases are a match to TRBD1. CDR3 length equals 16 residues. V was clipped by 0 bases and J by 5 bases; unmatched bases: 8. Per the germline V gene, CDR1 is KGHSH and CDR2 is LQKENI. The CDR3 sequence is CASSPPWTGVRDEQYF. The CDR3 DNA is TGTGCCAGCTCACCACCGTGGACAGGGGTTCGGGACGAGCAGTACTTC.

Many counts were recorded for this clonotype. The chain employs TRBV9 and TRBJ2-3, with D possibly being TRBD2 (5 bases). The CDR3 sequence is 17 residues long. V was pared by 0 bases and J by 0 bases, with 14 bases between. Germline CDR1 SGDLS, CDR2 YYNGEE. CDR3 DNA sequence: TGTGCCAGCAGCGTAGATCCGGACTCCCCAAGCACAGATACGCAGTATTTT. Residues: CASSVDPDSPSTDTQYF.

This clonotype was picked up many times. The gene calls are TRBV11-1 and TRBJ1-1; no clear D gene. CDR1 SGHAT and CDR2 FQDESV come from the germline V gene (reference sequence). Trimming removed 8 bases at V and 5 bases at J, with 18 bases between. The CDR3 totals 14 residues. The CDR3 bases are TGTGCCAGCGGAAGAGATAGGGTTGGTACTGAAGCTTTCTTT. This gives the protein CASGRDRVGTEAFF.

This clonotype was picked up many times. The V gene is TRBV9, the J gene TRBJ2-1, with D tentatively TRBD2 (9 bases). Per germline, CDR1 SGDLS and CDR2 YYNGEE. V was pared by 0 bases and J by 8 bases, with 33 bases between. The CDR3 is 21 amino acids. Written as DNA, the CDR3 is TGTGCCAGCAGCGTAGCTGTTCCAGGGGGCCTCGGCGGGAGGGCCAGGGATGAGCAGTTCTTC. It codes for CASSVAVPGGLGGRARDEQFF.

In DNA form, the CDR3 reads TGTGCCAGCAGTTCCCAACTAGCGGGAGACCTAAAGAATGAGCAGTTCTTC. Encoded protein: CASSSQLAGDLKNEQFF. The V gene is TRBV6-5, the J gene TRBJ2-1; 11 positions agree with TRBD2. CDR1 is MNHEY, CDR2 SVGAGI, per germline. The CDR3 loop spans 17 amino acids. The V gene end was trimmed by 4 bases and the J gene end by 7 bases; junction bases not matched to a gene: 12.

The J gene is TRBJ2-1, the V gene TRBV30; 13 positions agree with TRBD2. The V gene's germline CDR1 is GTSNPN and CDR2 SVGIG (reference sequence). V lost 2 bases and J lost 4; bases outside the gene matches: 11. The CDR3 covers 18 residues. Here the CDR3 reads CAWSPTSGRALRYNEQFF. For the CDR3, the DNA is TGTGCCTGGAGTCCAACTAGCGGGAGGGCCTTAAGGTACAATGAGCAGTTCTTC.

This clonotype has a count of ten or more. The rearrangement uses TRBV11-2 and TRBJ2-1; possibly TRBD2 for D (6 bases). Trimming stripped 5 bases from V and 5 bases from J, with 22 bases between. The germline V gene encodes CDR1 SGHAT and CDR2 FQNNGV. The CDR3 runs to 17 residues. The CDR3 nucleotides read TGTGCCAGCAGCCCGGGAGTGGGGGGTGGGTTCGACAATGAGCAGTTCTTC. Its translation is CASSPGVGGGFDNEQFF.

As concerns this clonotype: The junction differs from germline at one of its ends, possibly a read error. The rearrangement uses TRBV12-5 and TRBJ2-1, with D possibly TRBD2 on 5 matching bases. The CDR3 runs 16 residues. The germline V gene has CDR1 LGHNT and CDR2 FRNRAP. The CDR3, as DNA: TGTGCTAGTGGTTCCCCCCTAGGGAGCTCCTACAATGGGCAGTTCTTC. Protein: CASGSPLGSSYNGQFF.

This clonotype has a count of ten or more. The J gene is TRBJ1-2, the V gene TRBV20-1, with D maybe TRBD1 (6 bases). The CDR3 length is 14 residues. Germline V CDR1 and CDR2: DFQATT, SNEGSKA (reference sequence). Between the trimmed V and J ends, which lost 7 bases and 8 bases, there was a span of 23 bases. DNA for the CDR3: TGCAGTGTTCGAAACAGGGTTTTGATAAGCGGCTACACCTTC. Translation: CSVRNRVLISGYTF.

The J gene is TRBJ1-5, the V gene TRBV27, with D possibly being TRBD1 (6 bases). Trimming pared 4 bases from V and 4 bases from J, leaving 11 bases between. CDR3 size: 14 residues. Looked up from germline, CDR1 is MNHEY and CDR2 is SMNVEV (reference sequence). CDR3 in amino acids: CASSSHRGNQPQHF. The CDR3 nucleotides are TGTGCCAGCAGTTCTCATAGGGGGAATCAGCCCCAGCATTTT.

This chain joins TRBV6-1 and TRBJ2-7, with D possibly matching TRBD2 (6 bases). The V end lost 6 bases, the J end lost 9 bases, and 21 bases lay between the germline ends. Germline V CDR1 and CDR2: MNHNS, SASEGT. This CDR3 has 14 residues. The CDR3 DNA sequence: TGTGCCAGCAGACTGTCCGGGAGCGTGGACGGGCAGTACTTC. Translation: CASRLSGSVDGQYF.

This clonotype was seen at least ten times. The chain is built from TRBV3-1 and TRBJ2-7; D remains ambiguous. With 2 bases removed from V and 4 bases from J, the gap between germline ends came to 12 bases. Germline V CDR1 and CDR2: LGHDT, YNNKEL (reference sequence). The CDR3 is 14 amino acids. The CDR3 DNA sequence: TGTGCCAGCAGCCAAAGCTCAAGCGATTACGAGCAGTACTTC. Its protein is CASSQSSSDYEQYF.

This clonotype was counted many times. The chain is built from TRBV28 and TRBJ2-2, with D maybe TRBD1 (6 bases). The germline V gene has CDR1 MDHEN and CDR2 SYDVKM. This CDR3 contains 13 residues. V gave up 4 bases and J gave up 8 bases, with 11 bases separating them. DNA of the CDR3: TGTGCCAGCAGTTCGGCACAGGGAGGGGAGCTGTTTTTT. This codes for CASSSAQGGELFF.

Many counts were recorded for this clonotype. This chain links TRBV20-1 with TRBJ2-7; 10 bases are a match to TRBD2. Germline CDR1 reads DFQATT; CDR2 reads SNEGSKA (reference sequence). The trim removed 5 bases at V and 3 bases at J, leaving 4 bases unmatched. This CDR3 contains 13 residues. CDR3 residues: CSARGTSVYEQYF. The CDR3, as DNA: TGCAGTGCTCGCGGGACTAGCGTCTACGAGCAGTACTTC.

This clonotype occurred many times. The chain uses TRBV6-2 or TRBV6-3 and TRBJ2-7; D is unclear. There are 14 residues in the CDR3. Per the germline V gene, CDR1 is MNHEY and CDR2 is SVGEGT. The V end was cut by 6 bases, the J end by 5 bases, with 17 bases between. DNA of the CDR3: TGTGCCAGCAGATCTCCCCTCTTGAGGCACGAGCAGTACTTC. Protein sequence: CASRSPLLRHEQYF.